This T cell receptor (beta chain) emerged from a study of blood T cell repertoires in COVID-19. Sequenced by immunoSEQ multiplex PCR; TCRdb stores in-frame clones only, minus some. The sample has about 310,000 clones; 85% are singletons. The receptor's source is a woman aged 30 to 39 who had been exposed to COVID-19. The sample was PBMCs or T cells enriched from blood (not recorded which).

As DNA, the CDR3 is TGTGCCAGCAGCACCGGGACAGGGTATGGGGGGACTGAAGCTTTCTTT. It codes for CASSTGTGYGGTEAFF. The chain employs TRBV28 and TRBJ1-1; 9 bases are shared with TRBD1. V lost 6 bases, J lost 5 bases, and 13 bases stayed unmatched. The germline V gene has CDR1 MDHEN and CDR2 SYDVKM. The CDR3 has 16 amino acids.